The 32 T cell receptor beta chains reported below all come from one sample, sequenced in a study of shared clonotypes between healthy human individuals. Sequencing was performed with immunoSEQ multiplex PCR; in TCRdb, only in-frame clones are kept and a portion is missing. Among 2 million to 2.5 million clones listed, approximately 95% were seen once. The sample was naive CD4+ T cells sorted from blood. Subset denoted: CD45RA+ positively selected. These receptor sequences come from a man in his late teens or twenties in good health.

J is TRBJ1-1 and V is TRBV5-4; D not resolved. Trimming took 2 bases from V and 2 from J, leaving 7 bases between them. This CDR3 has 13 residues. Germline V gives CDR1 SGHNT, CDR2 YYREEE (reference sequence). The CDR3 protein is CASSFQRNTEAFF. The CDR3 bases are TGTGCCAGCAGCTTCCAGCGAAACACTGAAGCTTTCTTT.

The chain recombines TRBV4-1 with TRBJ2-6; 7 bases match TRBD2. The CDR3 totals 18 residues. J was trimmed by 0 bases and V by 1 base; bases with no gene match: 6. In germline, CDR1 is MGHRA, CDR2 YSYEKL. Written as DNA, the CDR3 is TGCGCCAGCAGCCAAGGGTCTAGCGGAAGCTCTGGGGCCAACGTCCTGACTTTC. Its protein product is CASSQGSSGSSGANVLTF.

The CDR3 loop reads CASSLSLGQGAGGYTF. For the CDR3, the DNA is TGTGCCAGCAGTTTATCCCTGGGCCAGGGGGCGGGAGGCTACACCTTC. The chain has TRBV28 and TRBJ1-2, with 8 positions matching TRBD1. Trimming at V came to 1 base and at J to 8 bases, leaving 12 bases not matched to a gene. The CDR3 consists of 16 residues. CDR1 and CDR2 (germline): MDHEN, SYDVKM.

Notes on this clone: Other nucleotide sequences from this sample produce the same CDR3. The chain uses TRBV30 and TRBJ2-2; a weak D match, TRBD1 (6 bases). The CDR3 consists of 12 residues. Germline V lookup: CDR1 GTSNPN, CDR2 SVGIG (reference sequence). Trimming pared 2 bases from V and 6 bases from J, leaving 7 bases between. The CDR3 spells CAWSTGSGELFF. CDR3 nucleotide sequence: TGTGCCTGGAGTACAGGGTCCGGGGAGCTGTTTTTT.

J is TRBJ2-7 and V is TRBV13; 8 bases agree with TRBD2. The CDR3 totals 13 residues. Germline-derived CDR1 and CDR2 are PRHDT and FYEKMQ (reference sequence). J was trimmed by 2 bases and V by 11 bases; bases with no gene match: 8. The CDR3 reads CARPAGGPYEQYF. The CDR3 DNA sequence: TGTGCCCGCCCGGCGGGGGGACCCTACGAGCAGTACTTC.

The rearrangement links TRBV14 to TRBJ2-7; D remains ambiguous. Germline V CDR1 and CDR2: SGHDN, FVKESK. There are 14 residues in the CDR3. V was clipped by 0 bases and J by 6 bases, with 12 bases between them. The CDR3, as DNA: TGTGCCAGCAGCCAAGATCCCCGGTCGAGCGAGCAGTACTTC. Its protein product is CASSQDPRSSEQYF.

The chain carries TRBV11-2 and TRBJ2-5; perhaps TRBD1 as D (6 bases). V dropped 6 bases and J dropped 5 bases, with 13 bases sitting between them. The CDR3 is made up of 13 amino acids. Per germline, CDR1 SGHAT and CDR2 FQNNGV. The chain's CDR3 is CASRATGLETQYF. CDR3 sequence (DNA): TGTGCCAGCAGGGCGACAGGATTGGAGACCCAGTACTTC. The full variable domain, in which reference TRBV11-2 and TRBJ2-5 provide the parts outside the CDR3, is EAGVAQSPRYKIIEKRQSVAFWCNPISGHATLYWYQQILGQGPKLLIQFQNNGVVDDSQLPKDRFSAERLKGVDSTLKIQPAKLEDSAVYLCASRATGLETQYFGPGTRLLVL.

The gene calls are TRBV2 and TRBJ2-5; D perhaps matches TRBD2 (5 bases). The CDR3 is 13 amino acids. V was trimmed by 3 bases and J by 4 bases, leaving 9 bases between them. Per germline, CDR1 SNHLY and CDR2 FYNNEI. This CDR3 reads CASSDGITETQYF. Written as DNA, the CDR3 is TGTGCCAGCAGTGACGGGATAACAGAGACCCAGTACTTC.

The chain employs TRBV5-4 and TRBJ2-7; 8 bases match TRBD2. Germline CDR1 SGHNT, CDR2 YYREEE (reference sequence). V gave up 0 bases and J gave up 7 bases; unmatched junction bases: 9. The CDR3 has 15 amino acids. The CDR3 nucleotides read TGTGCCAGCAGCTTGGGGCGGGAGGTGTCGGGTGAGCAGTACTTC. This sequence encodes CASSLGREVSGEQYF. The whole variable domain, remainder taken from reference TRBV5-4 and TRBJ2-7, is ETGVTQSPTHLIKTRGQQVTLRCSSQSGHNTVSWYQQALGQGPQFIFQYYREEENGRGNFPPRFSGLQFPNYSSELNVNALELDDSALYLCASSLGREVSGEQYFGPGTRLTVT.

The chain links TRBV30 to TRBJ1-2; maybe TRBD1 (6 bases). Trimming took off 1 base at V and 8 bases at J, with 14 bases between the two ends. The CDR3 has 13 residues. Germline CDR1 and CDR2: GTSNPN and SVGIG (reference sequence). CDR3 amino acids: CAWSGGQEGGYTF. The CDR3 nucleotides read TGTGCCTGGAGTGGGGGGCAGGAGGGAGGCTACACCTTC.

In this sample, this clone turned up once. The chain joins TRBV27 to TRBJ2-7; weak D call: TRBD2 (6 bases). Germline CDR1 and CDR2: MNHEY and SMNVEV (reference sequence). CDR3 length: 14 amino acids. V shed 0 bases and J shed 7 bases, with 13 bases lying between them. CDR3 coding DNA: TGTGCCAGCAGTTTATCGAGGCTAGCGTCTGAGCAGTACTTC. Translated: CASSLSRLASEQYF.

This chain connects TRBV10-3 to TRBJ1-6; TRBD1 aligns across 7 bases. The CDR3 length is 15 residues. The germline V gene encodes CDR1 ENHRY and CDR2 SYGVKD. The junction had 7 bases not matched to a gene; V was cut back by 5 bases and J by 6 bases. CDR3 sequence reads: CAISLTGVGNSPLHF. The CDR3, as DNA: TGTGCCATCAGTTTAACAGGGGTGGGTAATTCACCCCTCCACTTT.

This chain joins TRBV19 and TRBJ1-1, with a possible D match to TRBD1 (6 bases). Looked up from germline, CDR1 is LNHDA and CDR2 is SQIVND (reference sequence). This CDR3 has 14 residues. V gave up 6 bases and J gave up 0 bases, with 11 bases separating them. The CDR3 loop is CASSQGILNTEAFF. CDR3 DNA: TGTGCCAGTAGCCAGGGGATTTTGAACACTGAAGCTTTCTTT. Complete variable domain (other parts from reference TRBV19 and TRBJ1-1): DGGITQSPKYLFRKEGQNVTLSCEQNLNHDAMYWYRQDPGQGLRLIYYSQIVNDFQKGDIAEGYSVSREKKESFPLTVTSAQKNPTAFYLCASSQGILNTEAFFGQGTRLTVV.

On this clone: The same CDR3 also results from other DNA sequences found in this sample. The CDR3 protein is CAISESRGGYEQYF. The CDR3 DNA reads TGTGCCATCAGTGAGTCGCGAGGGGGCTACGAGCAGTACTTC. This rearrangement joins TRBV10-3 to TRBJ2-7; maybe TRBD1 (6 bases). The CDR3 totals 14 residues. CDR1 and CDR2 (germline): ENHRY, SYGVKD. V was clipped by 0 bases and J by 3 bases, with 9 bases between them.

The genes are TRBV28 and TRBJ2-7; 11 nucleotides match TRBD1. The CDR3 extends over 15 amino acids. Germline CDR1 reads MDHEN; CDR2 reads SYDVKM. V dropped 6 bases and J dropped 7; count of bases not matched to a gene: 11. CDR3 bases: TGTGCCAGCAGATCTCCGGGACAGGGGGTTTATGAGCAGTACTTC. It encodes CASRSPGQGVYEQYF.

The V gene is TRBV7-3, the J gene TRBJ1-1, with 7 nucleotides matching TRBD1. The CDR3 has 13 amino acids. The germline V gene has CDR1 SGHTA and CDR2 FQGTGA. V shed 1 base and J 6 bases; nucleotides not matched to a gene: 2. CDR3 DNA: TGTGCCAGCAGCTTAAACAGGGGCTCTGAAGCTTTCTTT. Protein sequence: CASSLNRGSEAFF.

The chain combines TRBV2 with TRBJ2-3, with 8 bases identical to TRBD2. Germline values: CDR1 SNHLY, CDR2 FYNNEI. With 4 bases clipped from V and 0 bases from J, the junction kept 3 bases outside the gene matches. This CDR3 spans 15 amino acids. The CDR3 DNA sequence: TGTGCCAGCAGTGCCCCTAGCGGGAGCACAGATACGCAGTATTTT. This translates into CASSAPSGSTDTQYF.

J is TRBJ2-7 and V is TRBV11-3; no clear D. Between the trimmed V and J ends, which lost 5 bases and 1 base, there was a span of 9 bases. There are 13 residues in the CDR3. Per the germline V gene, CDR1 is SGHNT and CDR2 is YENEEA. CDR3 nucleotide sequence: TGTGCCAGCAGCCGCGACGCATCCTACGAGCAGTACTTC. It codes for CASSRDASYEQYF.

With regard to this clone: This same CDR3 is encoded by further DNA sequences in the sample. The rearrangement links TRBV5-1 to TRBJ1-5; 8 bases map to TRBD1. Trimming at V came to 0 bases and at J to 7 bases, leaving 6 bases not matched to a gene. Germline V CDR1 and CDR2: SGHRS, YFSETQ. This CDR3 spans 15 amino acids. This CDR3 is CASSLEGQGDQPQHF. The CDR3 DNA follows: TGCGCCAGCAGCTTGGAAGGACAGGGTGACCAGCCCCAGCATTTT. Drawing the rest from reference TRBV5-1 and TRBJ1-5, the complete variable domain is KAGVTQTPRYLIKTRGQQVTLSCSPISGHRSVSWYQQTPGQGLQFLFEYFSETQRNKGNFPGRFSGRQFSNSRSEMNVSTLELGDSALYLCASSLEGQGDQPQHFGDGTRLSIL.

Points on this clone: Other DNA sequences in the sample encode the same CDR3. The chain links TRBV9 to TRBJ2-2, with D tentatively TRBD2 (5 bases). The CDR3 runs to 16 residues. Looked up from germline, CDR1 is SGDLS and CDR2 is YYNGEE. Trimming removed 0 bases at V and 0 bases at J, with 9 bases between. For the CDR3, the DNA is TGTGCCAGCAGCGTAGGGGCGGAGGCGAACACCGGGGAGCTGTTTTTT. Protein sequence: CASSVGAEANTGELFF. Based on the CDR3 plus reference TRBV9 and TRBJ2-2, the full variable domain is DSGVTQTPKHLITATGQRVTLRCSPRSGDLSVYWYQQSLDQGLQFLIQYYNGEERAKGNILERFSAQQFPDLHSELNLSSLELGDSALYFCASSVGAEANTGELFFGEGSRLTVL.

This chain uses TRBV7-2 with TRBJ1-4; no reliable D call. Germline CDR1 reads SGHTA; CDR2 reads FQGNSA. V lost 1 base and J 12 bases, leaving 15 bases between the germline ends. CDR3 size: 14 residues. This chain's CDR3 is CASSLGVLASQLFF. CDR3 nucleotides: TGTGCCAGCAGCTTAGGAGTTTTAGCGAGTCAACTGTTTTTT.

J is TRBJ2-5 and V is TRBV30; D may be TRBD2 (6 bases). Germline V gene lookup returns CDR1 GTSNPN and CDR2 SVGIG (reference sequence). The CDR3 runs to 11 residues. Trimming cost V 4 bases and J 5 bases, with 8 bases left between them. The CDR3 nucleotides are TGTGCCTGGACTAGCGCTGAGACCCAGTACTTC. Translated: CAWTSAETQYF.

This clone was detected once. This same CDR3 is encoded by further DNA sequences in the sample. CDR3 coding DNA: TGTGCCAGCAGTGAAGGGGCAGGGAATCAGCCCCAGCATTTT. Amino acids: CASSEGAGNQPQHF. V is TRBV2 and J is TRBJ1-5; possible D gene TRBD1, 5 bases. Per germline, CDR1 SNHLY and CDR2 FYNNEI. V lost 1 base to trimming and J lost 4 bases, with 8 bases between them. This CDR3 comprises 14 residues.

The chain recombines TRBV18 with TRBJ2-3, with 10 bases lining up with TRBD2. V lost 4 bases, J lost 5 bases, and 6 bases stayed unmatched. Germline CDR1 KGHSH, CDR2 LQKENI. This CDR3 has 15 residues. CDR3 bases: TGTGCCAGCTCACGGGATCAGCGGGAGGGAGATACGCAGTATTTT. As protein: CASSRDQREGDTQYF.

The CDR3 spells CASSWEGRLYEQYF. The DNA for the CDR3 is TGTGCCAGCAGCTGGGAGGGACGATTGTACGAGCAGTACTTC. The V call is TRBV5-4, the J call TRBJ2-7; 7 positions match TRBD2. This CDR3 comprises 14 residues. The germline V gene encodes CDR1 SGHNT and CDR2 YYREEE (reference sequence). V shed 3 bases and J 4 bases; nucleotides not matched to a gene: 7.

The chain carries TRBV2 and TRBJ1-6; TRBD1 aligns across 7 bases. The germline gives CDR1 SNHLY, CDR2 FYNNEI. With 4 bases clipped from V and 11 bases from J, the junction kept 5 bases outside the gene matches. This CDR3 has 13 amino acids. For the CDR3, the DNA is TGTGCCAGCAGTGGAACAGGGGATACACCCCTCCACTTT. This gives the protein CASSGTGDTPLHF.

Here the CDR3 reads CASSRLGQGNYGYTF. Written as DNA, the CDR3 is TGTGCCAGCAGCCGTCTGGGACAGGGGAACTATGGCTACACCTTC. The V call is TRBV11-2, the J call TRBJ1-2, with TRBD1 matching over 10 bases. Trimming at V came to 5 bases and at J to 2 bases, leaving 5 bases not matched to a gene. Germline V gene data show CDR1 as SGHAT and CDR2 as FQNNGV. The CDR3 is 15 residues long.

About this clone itself: This sample includes further DNA sequences coding for the same CDR3. The chain employs TRBV5-4 and TRBJ2-3, with a tentative D call TRBD1 (6 bases). Trimming removed 5 bases at V and 0 bases at J, with 13 bases between. CDR1 is SGHNT and CDR2 is YYREEE in the germline V gene (reference sequence). The CDR3 loop spans 15 amino acids. CDR3 DNA sequence: TGTGCCAGCAGTCTCTCGGGGACAAGCACAGATACGCAGTATTTT. Translating it yields CASSLSGTSTDTQYF. The variable domain in full, with the rest retrieved from reference TRBV5-4 and TRBJ2-3, is ETGVTQSPTHLIKTRGQQVTLRCSSQSGHNTVSWYQQALGQGPQFIFQYYREEENGRGNFPPRFSGLQFPNYSSELNVNALELDDSALYLCASSLSGTSTDTQYFGPGTRLTVL.

The chain uses TRBV29-1 and TRBJ2-2; 8 nucleotides line up with TRBD1. J lost 2 bases, V lost 4 bases, and 6 bases had no gene match. The CDR3 has 15 residues. Germline CDR1 SQVTM, CDR2 ANQGSEA. The CDR3 region has the DNA TGCAGCGTTGGACAGGGGCGCCAAAACACCGGGGAGCTGTTTTTT. Translation: CSVGQGRQNTGELFF.

This clone has a single count. This sequence joins TRBV5-1 and TRBJ1-2; perhaps TRBD1 as D (5 bases). This CDR3 has 14 amino acids. Per the germline V gene, CDR1 is SGHRS and CDR2 is YFSETQ. V lost 1 base and J lost 6, with 13 bases in between. Here the CDR3 reads CASSLSQGMDGYTF. The CDR3, as DNA: TGCGCCAGCAGCTTGAGTCAGGGCATGGATGGCTACACCTTC. Variable domain in full (rest from reference TRBV5-1 and TRBJ1-2): KAGVTQTPRYLIKTRGQQVTLSCSPISGHRSVSWYQQTPGQGLQFLFEYFSETQRNKGNFPGRFSGRQFSNSRSEMNVSTLELGDSALYLCASSLSQGMDGYTFGSGTRLTVV.

The gene calls are TRBV27 and TRBJ2-7; no reliable D call. Trimming left V 4 bases short and J 1 base short, with 11 bases between. The CDR3 consists of 14 residues. The V gene's germline CDR1 is MNHEY and CDR2 SMNVEV (reference sequence). CDR3 nucleotide sequence: TGTGCCAGCAGTTCCCCGGAAAAGTCCTACGAGCAGTACTTC. Translated: CASSSPEKSYEQYF.

The rearrangement joins TRBV2 to TRBJ2-7; 7 bases line up with TRBD1. Germline V gene lookup returns CDR1 SNHLY and CDR2 FYNNEI. This CDR3 comprises 13 residues. J lost 5 bases, V lost 4 bases, and 5 bases had no gene match. In DNA form, the CDR3 reads TGTGCCAGCAGTGTTGAGGGGGCGGACGAGCAGTACTTC. As protein: CASSVEGADEQYF.